This TCR beta chain is from a study of a mutant IDH1 vaccine in newly diagnosed glioma. Germline assignment: CDR1 SGHDN and CDR2 FVKESK. Losses at the gene ends were 3 bases for V and 6 bases for J; bases not matched to a gene: 7. CDR3 length equals 16 residues. Time point: week 35, safety follow-up. Topical imiquimod accompanied each vaccine dose, which consisted of 300 ug of mutant IDH1 20-mer peptide. To note about this clone: The antigen is not known.

Using immunoSEQ multiplex PCR, the repertoire was profiled, and TCRdb retains in-frame clones only, with some absent. Of some 63,000 clones in the sample, about 74% were seen once. This TCR was recovered from a man aged 45-65 years with glioma. The V call is TRBV14, the J call TRBJ2-2; 10 nucleotides agree with TRBD1. This material consisted of PBMCs, taken from a glioma patient whose treatment included an IDH1 peptide vaccine. The CDR3 here is CASSHFSGTGAGELFF. DNA of the CDR3: TGTGCCAGCAGCCATTTTTCCGGGACAGGGGCCGGGGAGCTGTTTTTT.